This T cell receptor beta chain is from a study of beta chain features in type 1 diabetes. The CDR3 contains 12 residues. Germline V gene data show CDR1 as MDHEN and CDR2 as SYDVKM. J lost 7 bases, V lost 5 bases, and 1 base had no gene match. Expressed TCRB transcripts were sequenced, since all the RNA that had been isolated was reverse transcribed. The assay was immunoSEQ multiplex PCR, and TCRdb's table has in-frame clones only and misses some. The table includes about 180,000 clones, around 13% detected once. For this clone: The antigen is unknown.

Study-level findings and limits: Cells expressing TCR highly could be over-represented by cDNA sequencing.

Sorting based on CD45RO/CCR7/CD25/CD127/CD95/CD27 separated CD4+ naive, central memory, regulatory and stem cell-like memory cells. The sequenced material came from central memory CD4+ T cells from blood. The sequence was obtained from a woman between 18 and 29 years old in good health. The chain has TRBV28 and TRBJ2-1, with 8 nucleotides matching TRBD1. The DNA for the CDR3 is TGTGCCAGCAGTGACAGGGGAAATGAGCAGTTCTTC. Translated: CASSDRGNEQFF.